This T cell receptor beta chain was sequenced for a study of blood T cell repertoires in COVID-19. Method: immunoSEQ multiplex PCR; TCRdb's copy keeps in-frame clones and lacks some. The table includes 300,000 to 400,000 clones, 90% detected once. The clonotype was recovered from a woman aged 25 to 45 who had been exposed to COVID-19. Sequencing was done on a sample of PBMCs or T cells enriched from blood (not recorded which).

DNA for the CDR3: TGTGCCAGCAGCCCTACCCCCCTCCACTTT. Translating it yields CASSPTPLHF. V and J are TRBV7-3 and TRBJ1-6; D unclear. The V end lost 5 bases, the J end lost 13 bases, and 6 bases lay between the germline ends. CDR3 size: 10 residues. Germline CDR1 SGHTA, CDR2 FQGTGA.